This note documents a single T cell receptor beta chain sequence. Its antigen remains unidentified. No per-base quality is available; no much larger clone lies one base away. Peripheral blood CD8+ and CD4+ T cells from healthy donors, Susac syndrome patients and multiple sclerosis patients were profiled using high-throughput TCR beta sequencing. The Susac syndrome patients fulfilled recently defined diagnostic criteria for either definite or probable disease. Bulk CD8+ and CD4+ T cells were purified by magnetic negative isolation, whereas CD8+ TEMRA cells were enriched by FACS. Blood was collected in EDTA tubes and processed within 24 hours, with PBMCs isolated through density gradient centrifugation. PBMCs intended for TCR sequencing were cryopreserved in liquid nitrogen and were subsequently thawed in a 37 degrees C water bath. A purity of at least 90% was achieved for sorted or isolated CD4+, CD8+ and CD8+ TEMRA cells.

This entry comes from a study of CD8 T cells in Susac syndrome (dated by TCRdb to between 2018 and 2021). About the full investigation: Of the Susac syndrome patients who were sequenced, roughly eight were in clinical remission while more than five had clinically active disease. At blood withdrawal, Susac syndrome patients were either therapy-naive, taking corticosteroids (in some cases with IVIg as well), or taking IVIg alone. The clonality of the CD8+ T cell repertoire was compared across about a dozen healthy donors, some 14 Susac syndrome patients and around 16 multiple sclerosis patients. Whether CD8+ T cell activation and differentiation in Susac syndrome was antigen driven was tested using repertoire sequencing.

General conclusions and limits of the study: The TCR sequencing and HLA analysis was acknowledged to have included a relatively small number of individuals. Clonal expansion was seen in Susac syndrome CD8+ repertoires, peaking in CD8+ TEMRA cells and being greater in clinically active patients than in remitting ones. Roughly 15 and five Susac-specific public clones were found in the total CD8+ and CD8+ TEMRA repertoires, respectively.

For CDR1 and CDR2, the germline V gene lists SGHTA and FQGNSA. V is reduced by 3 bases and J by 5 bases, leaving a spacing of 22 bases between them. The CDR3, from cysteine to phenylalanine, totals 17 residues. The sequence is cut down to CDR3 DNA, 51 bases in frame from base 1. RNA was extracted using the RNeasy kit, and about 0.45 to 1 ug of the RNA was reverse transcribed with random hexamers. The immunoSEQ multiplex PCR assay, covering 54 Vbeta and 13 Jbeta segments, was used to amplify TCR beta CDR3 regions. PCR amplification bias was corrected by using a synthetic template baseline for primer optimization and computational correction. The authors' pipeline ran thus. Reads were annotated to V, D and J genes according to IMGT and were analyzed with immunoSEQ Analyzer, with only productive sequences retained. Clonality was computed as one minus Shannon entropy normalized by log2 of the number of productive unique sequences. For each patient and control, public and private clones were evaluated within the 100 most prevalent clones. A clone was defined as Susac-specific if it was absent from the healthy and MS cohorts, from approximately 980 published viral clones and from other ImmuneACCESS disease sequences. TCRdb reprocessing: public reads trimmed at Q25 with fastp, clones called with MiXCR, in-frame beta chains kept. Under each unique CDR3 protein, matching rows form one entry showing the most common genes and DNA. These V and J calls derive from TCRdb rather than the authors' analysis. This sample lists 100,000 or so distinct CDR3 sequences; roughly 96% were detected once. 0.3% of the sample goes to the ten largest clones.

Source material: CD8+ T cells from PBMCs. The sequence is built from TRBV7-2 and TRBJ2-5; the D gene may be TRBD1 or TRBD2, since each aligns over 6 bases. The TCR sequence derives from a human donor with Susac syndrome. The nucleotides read TGTGCCAGCAGCTTTCGAAGTCCGACAGGAGGGATTGAGACCCAGTACTTC. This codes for CASSFRSPTGGIETQYF.